What follows is one T cell receptor beta chain and its context. Compared with germline, one end of the junction differs, possibly owing to a read error. The same CDR3 is also encoded by other DNA sequences in this sample. The data originate from a study of blood T cell repertoires in COVID-19. Study-wide context: Both acute and convalescent COVID-19 samples were obtained from the United States, Italy and Spain. In each case, the material was cDNA or gDNA derived from T cells, B-cell-depleted T cells, or PBMCs.

Germline CDR1 reads SGHTA; CDR2 reads FQGNSA. CDR3 length: 14 amino acids. Original handling: Estimates of nucleated cell counts were drawn from the amplification of reference gene primers. The protocol was immunoSEQ multiplex PCR, while the TCRdb copy is restricted to in-frame clones and leaves out a portion. Clonal size and the V and J genes are those of that table, whereas D and trimming came from the DNA. The table records about 46,000 clones, over 70% of them present only once. Sequenced input: peripheral blood. The TCR originated in a human donor with active COVID-19. The donor label of this sample is uncertain. The chain employs TRBV7-2 and TRBJ1-2; 7 bases map to TRBD1. This chain's CDR3 is CASRPGRQGGGYTF. DNA for the CDR3: TGCGCCAGCAGACCCGGTAGACAGGGCGGTGGCTACACCTTC. Supplemented by reference TRBV7-2 and TRBJ1-2, the full variable domain reads GAGVSQSPSNKVTEKGKDVELRCDPISGHTALYWYRQSLGQGLEFLIYFQGNSAPDKSGLPSDRFSAERTGGSVSTLTIQRTQQEDSAVYLCASRPGRQGGGYTFGSGTRLTVV.